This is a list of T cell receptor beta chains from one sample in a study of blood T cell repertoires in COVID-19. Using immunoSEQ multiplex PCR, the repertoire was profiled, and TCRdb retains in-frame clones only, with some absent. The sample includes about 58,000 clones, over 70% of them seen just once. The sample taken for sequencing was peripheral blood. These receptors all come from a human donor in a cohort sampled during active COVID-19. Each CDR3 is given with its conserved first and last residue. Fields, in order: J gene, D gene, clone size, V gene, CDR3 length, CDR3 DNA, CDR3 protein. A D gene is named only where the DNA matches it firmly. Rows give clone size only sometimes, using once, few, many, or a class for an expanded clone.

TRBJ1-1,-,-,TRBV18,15,TGTGCCAGCTCACCGGCCGTGGCTTATCGTACTGAAGCTTTCTTT,CASSPAVAYRTEAFF
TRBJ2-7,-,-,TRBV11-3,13,TGTGCCAGCAGCAGCGGATTCTCCTACGAGCAGTACTTC,CASSSGFSYEQYF
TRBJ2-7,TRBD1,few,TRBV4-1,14,TGCGCCAGCAGCCATGGACAGGGGGACTACGAGCAGTACTTC,CASSHGQGDYEQYF
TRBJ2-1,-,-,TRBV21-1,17,TGTGCCAGCAGCAAAGACCCCCGTAGGGAGATTTACAATGAGCAGTTCTTC,CASSKDPRREIYNEQFF
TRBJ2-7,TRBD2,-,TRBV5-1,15,TGCGCCAGCAGCTTACTAGCGGGGGGGCCGGGGGAGCAGTACTTC,CASSLLAGGPGEQYF
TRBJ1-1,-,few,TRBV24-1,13,TGTGCCACCAGTGATTTTATGAACACTGAAGCTTTCTTT,CATSDFMNTEAFF
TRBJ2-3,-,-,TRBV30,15,TGTGCCTGGAGTTCGGGTACTCAAAGCACAGATACGCAGTATTTT,CAWSSGTQSTDTQYF
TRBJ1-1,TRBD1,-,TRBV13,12,TGTGCCAGCAGCTTAGCGACAGGGGGGGCTTTCTTT,CASSLATGGAFF
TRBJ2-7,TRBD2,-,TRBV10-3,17,TGTGCCATCAGTCCCTCCAGCGGGACCGAATACAGCTACGAGCAGTACTTC,CAISPSSGTEYSYEQYF
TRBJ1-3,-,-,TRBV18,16,TGTGCCAGCTCACCAAGTGAGGGATCCTCTGGAAACACCATATATTTT,CASSPSEGSSGNTIYF
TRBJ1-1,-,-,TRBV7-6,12,TGTGCCAGTGGGGGCCCCAACGCTGAAGCTTTCTTT,CASGGPNAEAFF
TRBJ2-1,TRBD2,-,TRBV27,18,TGTGCCAGCAGTTTAATCAGGACTAGCGGGGGCTCCTACAATGAGCAGTTCTTC,CASSLIRTSGGSYNEQFF
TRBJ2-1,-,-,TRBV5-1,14,TGCGCCAGCAGCTCGACGTCGGGTGCCAATGAGCAGTTCTTC,CASSSTSGANEQFF
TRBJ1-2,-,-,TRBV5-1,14,TGCGCCAGCAGCTTGGGTGTGGAGGGAGGCGGCTACACCTTC,CASSLGVEGGGYTF
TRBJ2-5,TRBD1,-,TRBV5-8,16,TGTGCCAGCAGCTTGGCCGGGACAGGGCTAGGGGAGACCCAGTACTTC,CASSLAGTGLGETQYF
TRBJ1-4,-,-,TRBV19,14,TGTGCCAGTAGCCTTCCTAAGACTAATGAAAAACTGTTTTTT,CASSLPKTNEKLFF
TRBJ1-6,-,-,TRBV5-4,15,TGTGCCAGCAGCTTAGCTCCGGGTACCAATTCACCCCTCCACTTT,CASSLAPGTNSPLHF
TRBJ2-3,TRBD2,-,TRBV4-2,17,TGTGCCAGCAGCCGCGCCGTAGCGGGGGGAAGCACAGATACGCAGTATTTT,CASSRAVAGGSTDTQYF
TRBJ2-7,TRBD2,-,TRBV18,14,TGTGCCAGCTCACCAGGGACTACATCCTACGAGCAGTACTTC,CASSPGTTSYEQYF
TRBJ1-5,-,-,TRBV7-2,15,TGTGCCAGCAGCTTAGGACAGAGAAACAATCAGCCCCAGCATTTT,CASSLGQRNNQPQHF
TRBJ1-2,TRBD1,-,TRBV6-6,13,TGTGCCAGCAGTCAGGGGGGGATCTATGGCTACACCTTC,CASSQGGIYGYTF
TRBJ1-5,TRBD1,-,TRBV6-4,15,TGTGCCAGCAGTGACTCGACAGGGGGCAATCAGCCCCAGCATTTT,CASSDSTGGNQPQHF
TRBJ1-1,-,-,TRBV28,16,TGTGCCAGCATTGAGGAAGCCTCGCCGATGAACACTGAAGCTTTCTTT,CASIEEASPMNTEAFF
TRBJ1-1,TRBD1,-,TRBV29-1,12,TGCAGCGTACGAACAGGGGAGCCTGAAGCTTTCTTT,CSVRTGEPEAFF
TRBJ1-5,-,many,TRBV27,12,TGTGCCAGTCCCTATAGCAATCAGCCCCAGCATTTT,CASPYSNQPQHF